The 18 T cell receptor beta chains below were found in one sample sequenced in a study of T cell changes during pregnancy in multiple sclerosis. The method was immunoSEQ multiplex PCR; TCRdb's version includes in-frame clones alone and lacks a portion of them. The table records approximately 47,000 clones, 85% to 90% of them present only once. Sequencing was performed on peripheral blood, taken in the first trimester of pregnancy. The receptors derive from a female donor with multiple sclerosis, enrolled in a pregnancy study.

The rearrangement links TRBV29-1 to TRBJ1-2, with a possible D match to TRBD1 (5 bases). The CDR3 runs to 13 residues. Germline values: CDR1 SQVTM, CDR2 ANQGSEA. V lost 6 bases and J 8 bases, leaving 19 bases between the germline ends. The CDR3 region has the DNA TGCAGCGTCGGGGGTTTCGGGCTCGACGGCTACACCTTC. Its translation is CSVGGFGLDGYTF.

The chain combines TRBV11-1 with TRBJ2-1; D is undetermined. The CDR3 is 12 amino acids. Trimming removed 5 bases from V and 1 base from J, with 3 bases in between. CDR1 is SGHAT, CDR2 FQDESV, per germline (reference sequence). DNA for the CDR3: TGTGCCAGCAGCCTTTCCTACAATGAGCAGTTCTTC. This encodes CASSLSYNEQFF.

This clone was counted a single time. V and J are TRBV19 and TRBJ1-3, with TRBD1 matching 10 bases. The CDR3 length is 15 residues. Trimming removed 7 bases from V and 1 base from J; junction bases left unmatched: 4. Germline lookup yields CDR1 LNHDA and CDR2 SQIVND (reference sequence). CDR3 DNA: TGTGCCAGTACCTCGGGACAGGGGTCTGGAAACACCATATATTTT. It translates to CASTSGQGSGNTIYF.

The V and J genes are TRBV5-1 and TRBJ2-5, with D possibly TRBD1 on 6 matching bases. V dropped 4 bases and J dropped 3 bases, with 13 bases sitting between them. Germline V CDR1 and CDR2: SGHRS, YFSETQ. CDR3 length equals 14 residues. CDR3 in amino acids: CASSLLQGKETQYF. For the CDR3, the DNA is TGCGCCAGCAGCCTCCTACAGGGTAAAGAGACCCAGTACTTC.

This rearrangement joins TRBV5-6 to TRBJ1-2, with D hard to call. The CDR3 has 12 residues. Trimming cost V 3 bases and J 8 bases, with 11 bases left between them. Germline V gives CDR1 SGHDT, CDR2 YYEEEE. The CDR3 protein is CASSWSSSGYTF. The CDR3 DNA reads TGTGCCAGCAGCTGGTCCAGTTCCGGCTACACCTTC. The full variable domain, its missing parts supplied by reference TRBV5-6 and TRBJ1-2, is DAGVTQSPTHLIKTRGQQVTLRCSPKSGHDTVSWYQQALGQGPQFIFQYYEEEERQRGNFPDRFSGHQFPNYSSELNVNALLLGDSALYLCASSWSSSGYTFGSGTRLTVV.

This clone was counted once. The rearrangement uses TRBV7-9 and TRBJ1-5; D possibly corresponds to TRBD1 (6 bases). Trimming removed 5 bases at V and 0 bases at J, with 11 bases between. The CDR3 sequence is 15 residues long. The germline gives CDR1 SEHNR, CDR2 FQNEAQ (reference sequence). The CDR3 here is CASSPRGDSNQPQHF. The CDR3 bases are TGTGCCAGCAGCCCCAGGGGCGATAGCAATCAGCCCCAGCATTTT. Supplemented by reference TRBV7-9 and TRBJ1-5, the full variable domain reads DTGVSQNPRHKITKRGQNVTFRCDPISEHNRLYWYRQTLGQGPEFLTYFQNEAQLEKSRLLSDRFSAERPKGSFSTLEIQRTEQGDSAMYLCASSPRGDSNQPQHFGDGTRLSIL.

This chain connects TRBV30 to TRBJ2-3; TRBD2 agrees at 12 bases. CDR1 and CDR2 from the germline V gene are GTSNPN and SVGIG (reference sequence). The CDR3 spans 17 residues. V was clipped by 0 bases and J by 2 bases; unmatched bases: 6. The CDR3 is CAWSVSTSGGYTDTQYF. CDR3 sequence (DNA): TGTGCCTGGAGTGTTTCTACTAGCGGGGGGTACACAGATACGCAGTATTTT.

The gene calls are TRBV5-1 and TRBJ2-7, with a tentative D call TRBD2 (5 bases). CDR3 length: 16 residues. CDR1 is SGHRS, CDR2 YFSETQ, per germline. The V gene lost 4 bases and the J gene lost 3 bases, with 20 bases spanning the gap. CDR3: CASSEGLAQALYEQYF. In DNA form, the CDR3 reads TGCGCCAGCAGCGAGGGTCTGGCCCAGGCCCTCTACGAGCAGTACTTC.

The chain links TRBV2 to TRBJ1-1; 7 positions match TRBD1. Germline V gives CDR1 SNHLY, CDR2 FYNNEI. CDR3 length equals 13 residues. V lost 6 bases to trimming and J lost 5 bases; unmatched junction nucleotides: 6. CDR3 sequence: CASRDRDRTEAFF. The CDR3, as DNA: TGTGCCAGCAGAGACAGGGATAGGACTGAAGCTTTCTTT.

This clone has more than one count but fewer than ten. V gene TRBV18 combines with J gene TRBJ1-6; D remains unclear. The CDR3 has 13 residues. Deletions cut 4 bases from V and 6 bases from J, with 7 bases between. Germline values: CDR1 KGHSH, CDR2 LQKENI. The CDR3 DNA reads as TGTGCCAGCTCACTCGAGGCTAATTCACCCCTCCACTTT. Protein product: CASSLEANSPLHF. Filled out from reference TRBV18 and TRBJ1-6, the complete variable domain reads NAGVMQNPRHLVRRRGQEARLRCSPMKGHSHVYWYRQLPEEGLKFMVYLQKENIIDESGMPKERFSAEFPKEGPSILRIQQVVRGDSAAYFCASSLEANSPLHFGNGTRLTVT.

This chain connects TRBV7-2 to TRBJ1-1; 8 positions match TRBD1. The CDR3 covers 14 residues. Germline trimming cut 10 bases from V and 5 bases from J; bases unmatched to any gene: 12. Per germline, CDR1 SGHTA and CDR2 FQGNSA. The CDR3 protein is CATNPTGGGTEAFF. The CDR3 coding sequence is TGTGCCACCAACCCAACAGGGGGGGGAACTGAAGCTTTCTTT. Complete variable domain (other parts from reference TRBV7-2 and TRBJ1-1): GAGVSQSPSNKVTEKGKDVELRCDPISGHTALYWYRQSLGQGLEFLIYFQGNSAPDKSGLPSDRFSAERTGGSVSTLTIQRTQQEDSAVYLCATNPTGGGTEAFFGQGTRLTVV.

The J gene is TRBJ1-2, the V gene TRBV27; D is perhaps TRBD1 (5 bases). The CDR3 sequence is 14 residues long. Per the germline V gene, CDR1 is MNHEY and CDR2 is SMNVEV (reference sequence). V was cut by 6 bases and J by 4 bases, with 15 bases left in between. The CDR3 reads CASSTGEGLYGYTF. In DNA form, the CDR3 reads TGTGCCAGCAGCACCGGGGAGGGACTCTATGGCTACACCTTC.

The genes are TRBV4-1 and TRBJ2-7; no firm D call. V lost 1 base, J lost 4 bases, and 8 bases lay in between. The CDR3 has 13 residues. Per germline, CDR1 MGHRA and CDR2 YSYEKL. CDR3 sequence: CASSQANQYEQYF. Written as DNA, the CDR3 is TGCGCCAGCAGCCAAGCGAACCAGTACGAGCAGTACTTC.

The rearrangement joins TRBV2 to TRBJ1-4, with D possibly TRBD1 on 6 matching bases. This CDR3 comprises 15 residues. Trimming left V 5 bases short and J 0 bases short, with 10 bases between. Germline V gene lookup returns CDR1 SNHLY and CDR2 FYNNEI. The CDR3 DNA is TGTGCCAGCAGTAGACAGGACCCAACTAATGAAAAACTGTTTTTT. Protein product: CASSRQDPTNEKLFF.

The rearrangement joins TRBV5-6 to TRBJ2-6, with TRBD1 matching over 8 bases. The germline CDR1 and CDR2 sequences are SGHDT and YYEEEE. The V and J ends lost 0 bases and 2 bases, in that order; junction bases with no gene match: 4. The CDR3 is 17 amino acids. For the CDR3, the DNA is TGTGCCAGCAGCTTGGTTTCAGGGGGCGCTGGGGCCAACGTCCTGACTTTC. The encoded protein is CASSLVSGGAGANVLTF. Using reference TRBV5-6 and TRBJ2-6 for the parts outside the CDR3, the full variable domain is DAGVTQSPTHLIKTRGQQVTLRCSPKSGHDTVSWYQQALGQGPQFIFQYYEEEERQRGNFPDRFSGHQFPNYSSELNVNALLLGDSALYLCASSLVSGGAGANVLTFGAGSRLTVL.

This clone was recorded only once. The rearrangement joins TRBV9 to TRBJ2-6; TRBD1 matches 7 bases. The CDR3 has 22 residues. CDR1 is SGDLS and CDR2 is YYNGEE in the germline V gene. With V trimmed by 0 bases and J by 0 bases, 18 bases remained unmatched. The CDR3 region is CASSVGGWTTGTANSGANVLTF. The CDR3 DNA sequence: TGTGCCAGCAGCGTAGGGGGGTGGACAACAGGGACAGCCAACTCTGGGGCCAACGTCCTGACTTTC.

This clone was observed once. The CDR3 is CASSQDRDRGFYEQYF. CDR3 bases: TGTGCCAGCAGCCAAGACCGGGACAGGGGATTTTACGAGCAGTACTTC. The gene calls are TRBV14 and TRBJ2-7, with 10 bases aligning to TRBD1. After removal of 0 bases from V and 4 bases from J, the junction contained 6 bases not matched to a gene. CDR3 length equals 16 residues. Germline V gene lookup returns CDR1 SGHDN and CDR2 FVKESK.

The V call is TRBV5-1, the J call TRBJ2-2, with D perhaps TRBD1 (5 bases). V was cut by 2 bases and J by 2 bases, with 7 bases left in between. Germline CDR1 is SGHRS and CDR2 is YFSETQ. The CDR3 is 14 amino acids. Here the CDR3 DNA reads TGCGCCAGCAGCTTCGACAGAAACACCGGGGAGCTGTTTTTT. Translating gives CASSFDRNTGELFF.